Listed here are 28 T cell receptor beta chains from one sample, sequenced in a study of blood T cell repertoires in COVID-19. Clones were read by immunoSEQ multiplex PCR, and TCRdb kept only the in-frame ones, dropping some. This sample has tens of thousands of clones; roughly 80% occur once, and the top ten carry 9% to 15%. Sample: peripheral blood. Every receptor here comes from a human donor in a cohort sampled during active COVID-19.

This clone was observed a single time. This chain uses TRBV7-8 with TRBJ2-7; D might be TRBD2 (5 bases). Between the trimmed V and J ends, which lost 5 bases and 0 bases, there was a span of 11 bases. Germline V gene lookup returns CDR1 SGHVS and CDR2 FQNEAQ. This CDR3 has 14 amino acids. The CDR3 DNA is TGTGCCAGCAGCGGGAGACTGAACTCCTACGAGCAGTACTTC. It is translated as CASSGRLNSYEQYF.

This clone was found once. V is TRBV28 and J is TRBJ1-6; a weak D match, TRBD1 (6 bases). Germline values: CDR1 MDHEN, CDR2 SYDVKM. Trimming removed 7 bases at V and 7 bases at J, with 17 bases between. The CDR3 covers 15 residues. The CDR3 DNA reads TGTGCCAGCAAAGTTGGAATCACAGGGAATTCACCCCTCCACTTT. It yields the protein CASKVGITGNSPLHF. Complete variable domain (other parts from reference TRBV28 and TRBJ1-6): DVKVTQSSRYLVKRTGEKVFLECVQDMDHENMFWYRQDPGLGLRLIYFSYDVKMKEKGDIPEGYSVSREKKERFSLILESASTNQTSMYLCASKVGITGNSPLHFGNGTRLTVT.

This sequence joins TRBV4-2 and TRBJ1-6; 10 bases are a match to TRBD1. This CDR3 has 15 residues. J gave up 8 bases and V 4 bases, and 5 bases lay outside the gene matches. Germline V gene lookup returns CDR1 LGHNA and CDR2 YNFKEQ. The CDR3 DNA reads TGTGCCAGCAGCCGTCCCGGGACAGGGGATTCACCCCTCCACTTT. This sequence encodes CASSRPGTGDSPLHF.

The V and J genes are TRBV20-1 and TRBJ2-5; tentative D call: TRBD1 (6 bases). The CDR3 has 14 residues. In germline, CDR1 is DFQATT, CDR2 SNEGSKA (reference sequence). V shed 3 bases and J shed 5 bases, with 16 bases lying between them. CDR3 protein: CSASGGFRRETQYF. DNA of the CDR3: TGCAGTGCTAGTGGGGGCTTCCGCCGTGAGACCCAGTACTTC.

The chain is built from TRBV6-6 and TRBJ2-7, with 12 bases fitting TRBD2. The CDR3 has 18 amino acids. Germline V gene lookup returns CDR1 MNHNY and CDR2 SVGAGI (reference sequence). V was clipped by 5 bases and J by 0 bases; unmatched bases: 11. CDR3 bases: TGTGCCAGCAGTCCTAGCGGGAGGGCTCCACTTTTCTCCTACGAGCAGTACTTC. Amino acid sequence: CASSPSGRAPLFSYEQYF.

The chain combines TRBV5-1 with TRBJ2-7; 8 bases are a match to TRBD1. The CDR3 runs 14 residues. Per germline, CDR1 SGHRS and CDR2 YFSETQ. V shed 2 bases, J shed 1 base, and the junction held 2 bases outside the gene matches. The CDR3 DNA reads TGCGCCAGCAGCTTCAGGACAGGGTCCTACGAGCAGTACTTC. Protein product: CASSFRTGSYEQYF.

The chain has TRBV7-2 and TRBJ2-5, with TRBD1 as a possible D gene (5 bases). CDR1 SGHTA and CDR2 FQGNSA come from the germline V gene. Trimming pared 2 bases from V and 2 bases from J, leaving 12 bases between. CDR3 length: 15 amino acids. Written as DNA, the CDR3 is TGTGCCAGCAGCTTATTAAGCCAGGGACAAGAGACCCAGTACTTC. The encoded protein is CASSLLSQGQETQYF.

The V gene is TRBV4-3, the J gene TRBJ1-2; D is unresolved. This CDR3 has 14 residues. The germline V gene has CDR1 LGHNA and CDR2 YSLEER. V lost 0 bases to trimming and J lost 7 bases, with 12 bases between them. In DNA form, the CDR3 reads TGCGCCAGCAGCCAAGATGACTTCGGGAGTGGCTACACCTTC. Translating it yields CASSQDDFGSGYTF.

This clone appeared a single time. V is TRBV6-1 and J is TRBJ1-6; D may be TRBD1 (5 bases). Trimming removed 3 bases from V and 5 bases from J, with 5 bases in between. CDR3 length equals 13 residues. Germline CDR1 and CDR2: MNHNS and SASEGT. For the CDR3, the DNA is TGTGCCAGCAGTGACAGGGATAATTCACCCCTCCACTTT. Translation gives CASSDRDNSPLHF.

This chain links TRBV28 with TRBJ2-1; no firm D call. This CDR3 contains 15 residues. Trimming took off 3 bases at V and 0 bases at J, with 9 bases between the two ends. The germline V gene encodes CDR1 MDHEN and CDR2 SYDVKM. The CDR3 region has the DNA TGTGCCAGCAGTTTTGGATGGAGCTCCTACAATGAGCAGTTCTTC. Translating it yields CASSFGWSSYNEQFF.

J is TRBJ1-4 and V is TRBV11-2; possible D gene TRBD1, 5 bases. CDR3 length equals 15 residues. The V and J ends lost 1 base and 10 bases respectively, with 16 bases between them. The germline gives CDR1 SGHAT, CDR2 FQNNGV. The CDR3, as DNA: TGTGCCAGCAGCTTAGTCGGAGCCAGGGCCGGAAAACTGTTTTTT. Amino acid sequence: CASSLVGARAGKLFF.

This sequence joins TRBV12-3 or TRBV12-4 and TRBJ2-7; D is unclear. V was pared by 6 bases and J by 4 bases, with 10 bases between. The CDR3 is made up of 12 amino acids. For the CDR3, the DNA is TGTGCCAGCAGCCCCAGTCCATACGAGCAGTACTTC. It specifies CASSPSPYEQYF.

The CDR3 reads CASQRGQGTDTQYF. The CDR3 region has the DNA TGTGCCAGCCAGAGGGGACAGGGCACAGATACGCAGTATTTT. The V gene is TRBV25-1, the J gene TRBJ2-3, with 8 positions matching TRBD1. Germline V gene data show CDR1 as MGHDK and CDR2 as SYGVNS. This CDR3 has 14 amino acids. With V trimmed by 8 bases and J by 1 base, 5 bases remained unmatched.

This chain connects TRBV6-1 to TRBJ2-3, with 12 bases identical to TRBD2. Per the germline V gene, CDR1 is MNHNS and CDR2 is SASEGT. CDR3 size: 17 residues. Unmatched junction bases numbered 8, after V lost 4 bases and J lost 3 bases. The DNA of the CDR3 is TGTGCCAGCAGTGTCCGGACTAGCGGGACCTTAACAGATACGCAGTATTTT. This encodes CASSVRTSGTLTDTQYF.

The rearrangement uses TRBV5-8 and TRBJ2-7; tentative D call: TRBD1 (6 bases). V was trimmed by 4 bases and J by 5 bases, leaving 19 bases between them. Germline CDR1 reads SGHTS; CDR2 reads YDEGEE. This CDR3 is built from 15 residues. CDR3 sequence reads: CASSRFQGILDEQYF. The DNA for the CDR3 is TGTGCCAGCAGCCGATTCCAGGGGATTCTCGACGAGCAGTACTTC. Together with reference TRBV5-8 and TRBJ2-7, the CDR3 gives the full variable domain: EAGVTQSPTHLIKTRGQQATLRCSPISGHTSVYWYQQALGLGLQFLLWYDEGEERNRGNFPPRFSGRQFPNYSSELNVNALELEDSALYLCASSRFQGILDEQYFGPGTRLTVT.

The chain joins TRBV5-6 to TRBJ2-6; 10 bases match TRBD1. CDR3 length equals 18 residues. Trimming cost V 0 bases and J 2 bases; bases outside gene matches: 5. The germline V gene has CDR1 SGHDT and CDR2 YYEEEE. This chain's CDR3 is CASSLGRTGGAGANVLTF. CDR3 in DNA: TGTGCCAGCAGCTTGGGTCGGACAGGGGGTGCTGGGGCCAACGTCCTGACTTTC.

The V call is TRBV9, the J call TRBJ2-1, with D perhaps TRBD2 (6 bases). The CDR3 loop spans 16 amino acids. The germline V gene has CDR1 SGDLS and CDR2 YYNGEE. The ends were cut back, 0 bases at V and 7 bases at J, with 17 bases in the middle. CDR3 DNA: TGTGCCAGCAGCGTAGAAGCAGGAGGGAGGATTAATGAGCAGTTCTTC. It is translated as CASSVEAGGRINEQFF.

The rearrangement links TRBV9 to TRBJ2-1, with 9 bases identical to TRBD1. V shed 0 bases and J 10 bases; nucleotides not matched to a gene: 5. This CDR3 region has 14 residues. Germline CDR1 SGDLS, CDR2 YYNGEE. CDR3 nucleotide sequence: TGTGCCAGCAGCGTAGGTGGGACAGGGCCAGAGCAGTTCTTC. Residues: CASSVGGTGPEQFF.

V is TRBV3-1 (or the pseudogene TRBV3-2) and J is TRBJ1-1, with D uncertain. The CDR3 runs to 16 residues. Germline V gives CDR1 LGHDT, CDR2 YNNKEL (reference sequence). Trimming removed 1 base from V and 0 bases from J, with 12 bases in between. The CDR3 nucleotides are TGTGCCAGCAGCCAAGTCCGCGGGAACTTGAACACTGAAGCTTTCTTT. This sequence encodes CASSQVRGNLNTEAFF.

The chain joins TRBV28 to TRBJ1-2; tentatively, D is TRBD1 (6 bases). Germline V lookup: CDR1 MDHEN, CDR2 SYDVKM. This CDR3 is 15 amino acids long. Trimming removed 1 base at V and 2 bases at J, with 11 bases between. The CDR3 spells CASSLLVGQNYGYTF. The CDR3 DNA reads as TGTGCCAGCAGTTTATTGGTCGGACAGAACTATGGCTACACCTTC.

This clone appeared a single time. The rearrangement links TRBV9 to TRBJ1-1; D call uncertain. CDR3 length: 13 amino acids. Trimming pared 4 bases from V and 8 bases from J, leaving 15 bases between. Germline V gene data show CDR1 as SGDLS and CDR2 as YYNGEE. DNA of the CDR3: TGTGCCAGCAGCCGAGGAACGGTACGAGAAGCTTTCTTT. Translation: CASSRGTVREAFF.

This clone was counted once. The V and J genes are TRBV19 and TRBJ2-7; D unresolved. The CDR3 is 14 amino acids. The V end was cut by 5 bases, the J end by 5 bases, with 16 bases between. Germline CDR1 and CDR2: LNHDA and SQIVND (reference sequence). The CDR3 DNA follows: TGTGCCAGTAGTCCAGTACGCGGAGCCAACGAGCAGTACTTC. Protein product: CASSPVRGANEQYF.

A note on this clone: The germline gene is not matched at one end of the junction; a read error may be the cause. The gene calls are TRBV20-1 and TRBJ1-4; D is unresolved. In germline, CDR1 is DFQATT, CDR2 SNEGSKA (reference sequence). The CDR3 has 10 amino acids. The CDR3 nucleotides are TGCAGTGCTACTAGTGAAAAACTGTTTTTT. This translates into CSATSEKLFF.

This clone appeared a few times. The J gene is TRBJ1-2, the V gene TRBV9; TRBD1 aligns across 9 bases. Per the germline V gene, CDR1 is SGDLS and CDR2 is YYNGEE. This CDR3 region has 15 residues. Trimming at V came to 0 bases and at J to 6 bases, leaving 6 bases not matched to a gene. DNA of the CDR3: TGTGCCAGCAGCGTAGCCAGGGACAGGGCGGATGGCTACACCTTC. Protein: CASSVARDRADGYTF. Supplemented by reference TRBV9 and TRBJ1-2, the full variable domain reads DSGVTQTPKHLITATGQRVTLRCSPRSGDLSVYWYQQSLDQGLQFLIQYYNGEERAKGNILERFSAQQFPDLHSELNLSSLELGDSALYFCASSVARDRADGYTFGSGTRLTVV.

The CDR3 DNA reads TGTGCCAGCAGTTGGCCGATCCGCACAGATACGCAGTATTTT. As protein: CASSWPIRTDTQYF. This chain uses TRBV6-2 or TRBV6-3 with TRBJ2-3, with D unclear. V was pared by 4 bases and J by 1 base, with 9 bases between. This CDR3 is built from 14 residues. The germline V gene has CDR1 MNHEY and CDR2 SVGEGT.

J is TRBJ2-7 and V is TRBV10-3; the match to TRBD1 covers 9 bases. After removal of 4 bases from V and 2 bases from J, the junction contained 9 bases not matched to a gene. This CDR3 region has 16 residues. Germline V gene data show CDR1 as ENHRY and CDR2 as SYGVKD. CDR3 DNA sequence: TGTGCCATCAGTGGGGACAGGGCTAAGACTCCCTACGAGCAGTACTTC. This translates into CAISGDRAKTPYEQYF.

This clone is termed medium-sized. V is TRBV24-1 and J is TRBJ2-7, with TRBD1 identical over 11 bases. The ends lost 3 bases at V and 1 base at J; junction bases unmatched: 7. Germline V gives CDR1 KGHDR, CDR2 SFDVKD. The CDR3 extends over 17 amino acids. In nucleotides, the CDR3 is TGTGCCACCAGTGATGGGCGGGGACAGGGGGAGTCCTACGAGCAGTACTTC. It is translated as CATSDGRGQGESYEQYF.

The rearrangement joins TRBV27 to TRBJ1-5, with D unclear. The CDR3 totals 13 residues. Germline lookup yields CDR1 MNHEY and CDR2 SMNVEV (reference sequence). Trimming removed 5 bases from V and 6 bases from J, with 11 bases in between. The CDR3 nucleotides are TGTGCCAGCAGTACGTCCTGGAGTCAGCCCCAGCATTTT. Encoded protein: CASSTSWSQPQHF.